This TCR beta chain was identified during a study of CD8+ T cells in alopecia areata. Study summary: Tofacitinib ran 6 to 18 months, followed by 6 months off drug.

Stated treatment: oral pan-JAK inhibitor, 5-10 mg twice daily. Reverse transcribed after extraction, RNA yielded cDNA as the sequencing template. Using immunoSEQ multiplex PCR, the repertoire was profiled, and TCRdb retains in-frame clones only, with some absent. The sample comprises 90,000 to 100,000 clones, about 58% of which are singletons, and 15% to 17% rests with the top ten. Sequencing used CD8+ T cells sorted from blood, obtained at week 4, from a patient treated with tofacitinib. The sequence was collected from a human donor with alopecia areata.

In DNA, the CDR3 is TGCGCCAGCAGCCAAGAGCAGGGGTTGTCAGATACGCAGTATTTT. This sequence encodes CASSQEQGLSDTQYF. V and J are TRBV4-3 and TRBJ2-3, with D perhaps matching TRBD1 (6 bases). Trimming removed 0 bases at V and 4 bases at J, with 11 bases between. The CDR3 consists of 15 residues. Germline V gene data show CDR1 as LGHNA and CDR2 as YSLEER.